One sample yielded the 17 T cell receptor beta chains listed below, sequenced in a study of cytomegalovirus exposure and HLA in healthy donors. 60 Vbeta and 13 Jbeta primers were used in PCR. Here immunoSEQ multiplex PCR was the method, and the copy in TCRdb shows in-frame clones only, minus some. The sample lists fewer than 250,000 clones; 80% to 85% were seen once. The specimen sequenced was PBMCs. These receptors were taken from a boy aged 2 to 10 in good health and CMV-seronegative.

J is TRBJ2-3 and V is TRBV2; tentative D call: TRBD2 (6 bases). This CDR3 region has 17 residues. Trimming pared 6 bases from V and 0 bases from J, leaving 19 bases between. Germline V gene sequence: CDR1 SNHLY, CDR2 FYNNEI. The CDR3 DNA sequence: TGTGCCAGCAGCCATAAGCGGGCAGATTCTAGCACAGATACGCAGTATTTT. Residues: CASSHKRADSSTDTQYF.

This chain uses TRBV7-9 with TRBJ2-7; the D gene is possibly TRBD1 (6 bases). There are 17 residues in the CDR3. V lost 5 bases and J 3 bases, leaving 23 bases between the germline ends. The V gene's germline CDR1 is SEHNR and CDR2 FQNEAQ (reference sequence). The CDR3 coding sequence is TGTGCCAGCAGCCAGACCAAACTCCCGGACAGAAACTACGAGCAGTACTTC. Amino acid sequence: CASSQTKLPDRNYEQYF.

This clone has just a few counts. Written as DNA, the CDR3 is TGCAGCGTTGGACACAGTAAGGACACTGAAGCTTTCTTT. It specifies CSVGHSKDTEAFF. The rearrangement uses TRBV29-1 and TRBJ1-1; no definite D call. CDR1 and CDR2 (germline): SQVTM, ANQGSEA. This CDR3 has 13 residues. V was pared by 4 bases and J by 3 bases, with 12 bases between.

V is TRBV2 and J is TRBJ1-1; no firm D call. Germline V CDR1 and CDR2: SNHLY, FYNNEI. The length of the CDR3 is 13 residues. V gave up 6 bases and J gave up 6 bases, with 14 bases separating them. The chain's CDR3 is CASSPTWQSEAFF. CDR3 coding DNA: TGTGCCAGCAGCCCCACCTGGCAGTCTGAAGCTTTCTTT.

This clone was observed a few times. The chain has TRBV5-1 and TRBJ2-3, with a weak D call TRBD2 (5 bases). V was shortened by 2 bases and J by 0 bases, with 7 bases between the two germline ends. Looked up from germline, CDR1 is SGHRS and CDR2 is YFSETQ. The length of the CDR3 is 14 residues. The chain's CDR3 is CASSFRTSTDTQYF. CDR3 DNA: TGCGCCAGCAGCTTCCGGACTAGCACAGATACGCAGTATTTT.

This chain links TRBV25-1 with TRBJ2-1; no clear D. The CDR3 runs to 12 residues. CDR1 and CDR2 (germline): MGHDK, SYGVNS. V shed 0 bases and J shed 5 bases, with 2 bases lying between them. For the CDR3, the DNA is TGTGCCAGCAGTGAATACAACAATGAGCAGTTCTTC. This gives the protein CASSEYNNEQFF.

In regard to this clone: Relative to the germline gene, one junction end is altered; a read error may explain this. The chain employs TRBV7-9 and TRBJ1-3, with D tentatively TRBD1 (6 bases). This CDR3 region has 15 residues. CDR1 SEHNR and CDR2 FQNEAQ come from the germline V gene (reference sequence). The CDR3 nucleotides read TGTTCCAGCAGCATTGAAGGGGGAGCTGGAAACACCATATATTTT. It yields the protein CSSSIEGGAGNTIYF.

In DNA form, the CDR3 reads TGTGCCAGTAGTATGGGACAGACAAACACTGAAGCTTTCTTT. Translation: CASSMGQTNTEAFF. The J gene is TRBJ1-1, the V gene TRBV19; TRBD1 agrees at 7 bases. This CDR3 region has 14 residues. CDR1 and CDR2 from the germline V gene are LNHDA and SQIVND (reference sequence). Germline trimming cut 3 bases from V and 2 bases from J; bases unmatched to any gene: 3.

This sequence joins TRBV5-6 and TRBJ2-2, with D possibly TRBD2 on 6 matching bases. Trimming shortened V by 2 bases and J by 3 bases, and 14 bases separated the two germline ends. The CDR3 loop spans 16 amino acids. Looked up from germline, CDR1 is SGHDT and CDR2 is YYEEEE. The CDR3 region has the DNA TGTGCCAGCAGCTTCTCAAACGGGGGACACACCGGGGAGCTGTTTTTT. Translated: CASSFSNGGHTGELFF.

This CDR3 is CASSGGQGAYTIYF. In DNA form, the CDR3 reads TGTGCCAGCAGCGGGGGACAGGGGGCGTACACCATATATTTT. The gene calls are TRBV7-9 and TRBJ1-3; 12 bases map to TRBD1. This CDR3 has 14 residues. Germline loops: CDR1 SEHNR, CDR2 FQNEAQ (reference sequence). V was clipped by 5 bases and J by 8 bases; unmatched bases: 4.

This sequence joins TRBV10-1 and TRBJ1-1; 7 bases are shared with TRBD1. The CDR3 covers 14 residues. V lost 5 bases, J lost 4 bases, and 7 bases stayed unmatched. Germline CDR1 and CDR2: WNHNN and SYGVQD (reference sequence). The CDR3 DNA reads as TGCGCCAGCAGTCCAACAGGGGCGATCACTGAAGCTTTCTTT. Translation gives CASSPTGAITEAFF.

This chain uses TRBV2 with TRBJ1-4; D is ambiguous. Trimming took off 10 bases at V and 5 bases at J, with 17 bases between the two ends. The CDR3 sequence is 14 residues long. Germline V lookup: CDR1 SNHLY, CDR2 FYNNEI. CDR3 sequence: CATIARGGNEKLFF. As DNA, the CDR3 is TGTGCCACGATCGCCCGGGGTGGAAATGAAAAACTGTTTTTT.

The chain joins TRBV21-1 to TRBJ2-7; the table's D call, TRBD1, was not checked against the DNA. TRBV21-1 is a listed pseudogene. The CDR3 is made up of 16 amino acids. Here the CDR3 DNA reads TGTGCCAGCAGCAAAAGCGGTTCGGAGGGGGCGAGCGAGCAGTACTTC. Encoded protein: CASSKSGSEGASEQYF.

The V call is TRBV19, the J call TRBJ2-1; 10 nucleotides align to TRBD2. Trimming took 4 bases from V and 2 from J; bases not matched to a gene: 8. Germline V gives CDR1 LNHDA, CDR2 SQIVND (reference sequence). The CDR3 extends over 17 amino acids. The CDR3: CASSTRGGLATYNEQFF. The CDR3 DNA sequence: TGTGCCAGTAGTACCAGAGGGGGACTAGCGACCTACAATGAGCAGTTCTTC.

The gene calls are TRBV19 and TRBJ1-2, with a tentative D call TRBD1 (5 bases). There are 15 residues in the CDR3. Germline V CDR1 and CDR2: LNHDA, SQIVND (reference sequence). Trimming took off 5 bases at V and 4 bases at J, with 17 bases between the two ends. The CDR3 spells CASSWLGQSFYGYTF. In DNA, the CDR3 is TGTGCCAGTAGTTGGTTGGGGCAGTCCTTCTATGGCTACACCTTC.

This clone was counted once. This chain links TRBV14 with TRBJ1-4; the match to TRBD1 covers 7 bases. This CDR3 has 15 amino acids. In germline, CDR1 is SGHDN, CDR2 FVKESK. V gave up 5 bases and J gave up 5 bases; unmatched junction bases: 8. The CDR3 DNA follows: TGTGCCAGCAGCTCCAGGACAGGTCCAAATGAAAAACTGTTTTTT. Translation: CASSSRTGPNEKLFF.

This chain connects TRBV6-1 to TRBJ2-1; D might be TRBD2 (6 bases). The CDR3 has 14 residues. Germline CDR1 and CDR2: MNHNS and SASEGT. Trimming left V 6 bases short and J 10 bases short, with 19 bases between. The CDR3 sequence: CASSLAVDFGEQFF. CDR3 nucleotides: TGTGCCAGCAGCTTAGCGGTCGATTTCGGGGAGCAGTTCTTC.